This TCR beta chain was observed in a study of T cells expressing NK-cell markers. TCRdb reworked the 5' RACE reads into one entry per CDR3 protein, no DNA. The sample has about 160,000 distinct CDR3 sequences. Germline lookup yields CDR1 SGHRS and CDR2 YFSETQ. The CDR3 runs to 16 residues. Sequences were obtained from blood T cells: a sorted CD56 or NKG2C T cell subset, CD4+ or CD8+ T cells, or bulk PBMC T cells (not recorded which). This rearrangement joins TRBV5-1 to TRBJ2-2. The TCR comes from a woman between 18 and 70 years old in good health. The CDR3 loop reads CASSLFFGKNTGELFF.